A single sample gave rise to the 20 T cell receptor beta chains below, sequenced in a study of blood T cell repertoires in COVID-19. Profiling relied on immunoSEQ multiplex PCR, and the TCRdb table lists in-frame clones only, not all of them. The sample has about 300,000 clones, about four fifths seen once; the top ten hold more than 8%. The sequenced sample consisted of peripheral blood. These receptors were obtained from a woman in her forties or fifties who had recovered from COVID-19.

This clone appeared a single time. CDR3 in DNA: TGTGCCAGCAGCTTAGCGCTAGGACATTATAGCACAGATACGCAGTATTTT. Its translation is CASSLALGHYSTDTQYF. The gene calls are TRBV7-6 and TRBJ2-3; D is possibly TRBD1 (5 bases). Germline CDR1 SGHVS, CDR2 FNYEAQ. There are 17 residues in the CDR3. Trimming removed 0 bases at V and 0 bases at J, with 13 bases between.

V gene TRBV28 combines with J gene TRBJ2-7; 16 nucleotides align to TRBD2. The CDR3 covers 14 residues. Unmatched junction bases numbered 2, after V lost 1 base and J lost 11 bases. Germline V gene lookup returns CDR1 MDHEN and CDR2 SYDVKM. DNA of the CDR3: TGTGCCAGCAGTTTATCGGGGACTAGCGGGGGGGAGTACTTC. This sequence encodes CASSLSGTSGGEYF.

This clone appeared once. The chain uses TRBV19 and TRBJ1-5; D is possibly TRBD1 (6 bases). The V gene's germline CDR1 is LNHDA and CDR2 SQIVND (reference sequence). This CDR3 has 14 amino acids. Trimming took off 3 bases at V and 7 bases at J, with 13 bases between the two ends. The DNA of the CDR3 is TGTGCCAGTAGTATTAGGGGGGGGAGGCAGCCCCAGCATTTT. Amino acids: CASSIRGGRQPQHF.

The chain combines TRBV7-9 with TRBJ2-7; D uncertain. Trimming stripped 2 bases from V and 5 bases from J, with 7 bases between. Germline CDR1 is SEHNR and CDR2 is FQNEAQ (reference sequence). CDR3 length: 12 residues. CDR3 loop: CASSLIFHEQYF. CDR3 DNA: TGTGCCAGCAGCTTAATCTTCCACGAGCAGTACTTC. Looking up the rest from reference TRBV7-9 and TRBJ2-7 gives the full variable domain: DTGVSQNPRHKITKRGQNVTFRCDPISEHNRLYWYRQTLGQGPEFLTYFQNEAQLEKSRLLSDRFSAERPKGSFSTLEIQRTEQGDSAMYLCASSLIFHEQYFGPGTRLTVT.

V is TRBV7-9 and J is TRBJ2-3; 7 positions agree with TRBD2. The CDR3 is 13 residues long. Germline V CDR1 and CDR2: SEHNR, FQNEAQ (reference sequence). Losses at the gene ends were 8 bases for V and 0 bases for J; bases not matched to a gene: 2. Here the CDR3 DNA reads TGTGCCAGCTGGGGGGGAAGCACAGATACGCAGTATTTT. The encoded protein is CASWGGSTDTQYF.

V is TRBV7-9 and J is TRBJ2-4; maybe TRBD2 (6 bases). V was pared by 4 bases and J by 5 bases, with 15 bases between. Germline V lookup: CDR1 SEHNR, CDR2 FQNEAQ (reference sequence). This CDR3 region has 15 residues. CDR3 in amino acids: CASSSGTHPQNIQYF. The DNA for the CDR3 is TGTGCCAGCAGCTCCGGGACTCACCCCCAAAACATTCAGTACTTC. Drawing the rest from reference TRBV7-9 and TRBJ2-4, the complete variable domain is DTGVSQNPRHKITKRGQNVTFRCDPISEHNRLYWYRQTLGQGPEFLTYFQNEAQLEKSRLLSDRFSAERPKGSFSTLEIQRTEQGDSAMYLCASSSGTHPQNIQYFGAGTRLSVL.

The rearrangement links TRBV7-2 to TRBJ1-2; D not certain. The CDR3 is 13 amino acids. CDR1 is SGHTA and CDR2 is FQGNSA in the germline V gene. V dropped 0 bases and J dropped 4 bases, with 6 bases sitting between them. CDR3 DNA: TGTGCCAGCAGCTTAGCCTCCAGCTATGGCTACACCTTC. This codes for CASSLASSYGYTF.

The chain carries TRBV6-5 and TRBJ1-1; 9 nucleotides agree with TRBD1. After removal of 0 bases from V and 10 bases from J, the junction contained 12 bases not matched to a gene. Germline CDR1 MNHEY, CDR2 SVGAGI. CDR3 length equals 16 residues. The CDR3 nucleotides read TGTGCCAGCAGTTACTCGTGGGACAGGGAAGGGAATGTAGCTTTCTTT. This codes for CASSYSWDREGNVAFF.

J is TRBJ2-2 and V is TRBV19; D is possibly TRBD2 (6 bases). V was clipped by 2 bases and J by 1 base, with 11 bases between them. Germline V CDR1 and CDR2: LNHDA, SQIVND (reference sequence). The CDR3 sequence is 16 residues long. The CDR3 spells CASSISGLRNTGELFF. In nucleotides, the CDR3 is TGTGCCAGTAGTATATCCGGACTAAGGAACACCGGGGAGCTGTTTTTT.

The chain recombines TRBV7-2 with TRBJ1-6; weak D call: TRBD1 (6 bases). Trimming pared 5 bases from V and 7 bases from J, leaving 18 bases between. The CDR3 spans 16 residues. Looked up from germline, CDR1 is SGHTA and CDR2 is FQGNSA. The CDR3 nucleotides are TGTGCCAGCAGCATACAACAGGGATTCGGGAATTCACCCCTCCACTTT. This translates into CASSIQQGFGNSPLHF. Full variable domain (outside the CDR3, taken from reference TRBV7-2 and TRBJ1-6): GAGVSQSPSNKVTEKGKDVELRCDPISGHTALYWYRQSLGQGLEFLIYFQGNSAPDKSGLPSDRFSAERTGGSVSTLTIQRTQQEDSAVYLCASSIQQGFGNSPLHFGNGTRLTVT.

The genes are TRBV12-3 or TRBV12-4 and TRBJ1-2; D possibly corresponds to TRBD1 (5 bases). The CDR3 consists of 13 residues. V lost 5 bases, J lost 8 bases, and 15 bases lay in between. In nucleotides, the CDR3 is TGTGCCAGCAGTCTTACAGGTAGTTGGGGCTACACCTTC. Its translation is CASSLTGSWGYTF.

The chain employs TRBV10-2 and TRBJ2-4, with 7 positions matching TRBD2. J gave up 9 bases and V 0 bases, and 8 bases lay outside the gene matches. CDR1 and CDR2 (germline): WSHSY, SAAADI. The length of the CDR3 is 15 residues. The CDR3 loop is CASSESLLPGGIQYF. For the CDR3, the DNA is TGCGCCAGCAGTGAGTCGCTGCTGCCGGGGGGCATTCAGTACTTC.

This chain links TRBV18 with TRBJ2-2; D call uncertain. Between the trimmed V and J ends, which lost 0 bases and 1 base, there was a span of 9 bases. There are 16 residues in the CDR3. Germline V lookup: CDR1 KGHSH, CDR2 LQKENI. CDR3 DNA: TGTGCCAGCTCACCACCCCAGCGCCTGAACACCGGGGAGCTGTTTTTT. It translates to CASSPPQRLNTGELFF. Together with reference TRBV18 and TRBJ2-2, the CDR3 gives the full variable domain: NAGVMQNPRHLVRRRGQEARLRCSPMKGHSHVYWYRQLPEEGLKFMVYLQKENIIDESGMPKERFSAEFPKEGPSILRIQQVVRGDSAAYFCASSPPQRLNTGELFFGEGSRLTVL.

CDR3 DNA sequence: TGTGCCAGCAGCTTACTCGGACCCAAGCGGGGGCTAGCCAAAAACATTCAGTACTTC. Protein product: CASSLLGPKRGLAKNIQYF. V gene TRBV7-2 combines with J gene TRBJ2-4; 8 positions match TRBD2. Germline V gene sequence: CDR1 SGHTA, CDR2 FQGNSA. The CDR3 has 19 residues. Unmatched junction bases numbered 12, after V lost 2 bases and J lost 0 bases.

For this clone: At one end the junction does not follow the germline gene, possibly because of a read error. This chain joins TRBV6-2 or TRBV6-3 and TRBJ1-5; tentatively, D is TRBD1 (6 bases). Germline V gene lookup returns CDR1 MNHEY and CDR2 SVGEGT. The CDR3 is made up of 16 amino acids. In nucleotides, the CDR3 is TGTGCCAGCAGTCACTCGGGGGGGGCCCTGAATCAGCCCCAGCATTTT. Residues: CASSHSGGALNQPQHF.

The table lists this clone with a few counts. The CDR3 coding sequence is TGTGCCAGCAGGGAGACAGGGATGGGACAGCCCCAGCATTTT. Translated: CASRETGMGQPQHF. The chain couples TRBV2 to TRBJ1-5; TRBD1 agrees at 7 bases. The V and J ends lost 6 bases and 7 bases, in that order; junction bases with no gene match: 9. CDR1 and CDR2 from the germline V gene are SNHLY and FYNNEI. This CDR3 spans 14 amino acids.

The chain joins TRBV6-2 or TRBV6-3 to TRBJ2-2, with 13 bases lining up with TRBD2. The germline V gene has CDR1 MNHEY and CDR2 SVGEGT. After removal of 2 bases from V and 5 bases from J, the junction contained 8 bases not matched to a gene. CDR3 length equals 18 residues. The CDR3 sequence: CASSYPTSGRMATGELFF. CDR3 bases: TGTGCCAGCAGTTACCCGACTAGCGGGAGGATGGCGACCGGGGAGCTGTTTTTT.

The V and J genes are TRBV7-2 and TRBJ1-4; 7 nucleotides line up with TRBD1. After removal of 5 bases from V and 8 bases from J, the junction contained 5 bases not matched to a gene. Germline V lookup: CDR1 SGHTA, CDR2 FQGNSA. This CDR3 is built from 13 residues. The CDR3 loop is CASSPQGREKLFF. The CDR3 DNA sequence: TGTGCCAGCAGCCCACAGGGGCGGGAAAAACTGTTTTTT. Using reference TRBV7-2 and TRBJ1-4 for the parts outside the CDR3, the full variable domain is GAGVSQSPSNKVTEKGKDVELRCDPISGHTALYWYRQSLGQGLEFLIYFQGNSAPDKSGLPSDRFSAERTGGSVSTLTIQRTQQEDSAVYLCASSPQGREKLFFGSGTQLSVL.

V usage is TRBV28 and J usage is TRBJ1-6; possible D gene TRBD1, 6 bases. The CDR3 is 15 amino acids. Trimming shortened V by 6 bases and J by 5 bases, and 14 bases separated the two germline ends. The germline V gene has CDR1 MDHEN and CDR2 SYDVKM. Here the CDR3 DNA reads TGTGCCAGCAGGAGGGCACAGGGAAATAATTCACCCCTCCACTTT. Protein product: CASRRAQGNNSPLHF.

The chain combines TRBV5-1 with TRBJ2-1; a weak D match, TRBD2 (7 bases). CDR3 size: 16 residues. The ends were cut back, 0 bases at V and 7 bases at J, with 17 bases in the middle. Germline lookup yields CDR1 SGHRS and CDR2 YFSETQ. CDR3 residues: CASSLAPGGLLNEQFF. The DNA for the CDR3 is TGCGCCAGCAGCTTGGCCCCGGGGGGCCTGTTGAATGAGCAGTTCTTC.